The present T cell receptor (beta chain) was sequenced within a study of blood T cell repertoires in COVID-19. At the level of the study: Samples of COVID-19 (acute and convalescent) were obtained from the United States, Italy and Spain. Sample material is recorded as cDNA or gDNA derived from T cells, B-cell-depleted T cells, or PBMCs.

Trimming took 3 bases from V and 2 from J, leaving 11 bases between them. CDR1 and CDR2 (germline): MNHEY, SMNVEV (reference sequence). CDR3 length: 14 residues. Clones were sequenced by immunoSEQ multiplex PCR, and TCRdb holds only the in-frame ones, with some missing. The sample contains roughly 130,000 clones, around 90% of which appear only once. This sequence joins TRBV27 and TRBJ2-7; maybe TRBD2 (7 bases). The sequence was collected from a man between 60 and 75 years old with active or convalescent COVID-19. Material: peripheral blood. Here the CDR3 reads CASSFSGGTYEQYF. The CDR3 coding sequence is TGTGCCAGCAGTTTCTCGGGGGGCACCTACGAGCAGTACTTC.